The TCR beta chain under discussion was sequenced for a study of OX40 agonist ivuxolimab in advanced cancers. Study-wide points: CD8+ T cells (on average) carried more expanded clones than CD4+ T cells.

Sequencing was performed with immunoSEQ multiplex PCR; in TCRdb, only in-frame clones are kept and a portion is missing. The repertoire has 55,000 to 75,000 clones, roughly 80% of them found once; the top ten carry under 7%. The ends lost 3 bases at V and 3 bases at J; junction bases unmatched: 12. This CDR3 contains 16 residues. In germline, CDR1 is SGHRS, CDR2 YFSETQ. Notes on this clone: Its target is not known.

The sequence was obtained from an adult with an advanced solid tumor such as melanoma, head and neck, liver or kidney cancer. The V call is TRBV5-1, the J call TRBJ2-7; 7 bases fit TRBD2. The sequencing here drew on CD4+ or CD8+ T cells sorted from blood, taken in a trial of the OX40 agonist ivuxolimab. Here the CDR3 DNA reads TGCGCCAGCAGCTGGGGCACCGCTAGCGGTAACTACGAGCAGTACTTC. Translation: CASSWGTASGNYEQYF.